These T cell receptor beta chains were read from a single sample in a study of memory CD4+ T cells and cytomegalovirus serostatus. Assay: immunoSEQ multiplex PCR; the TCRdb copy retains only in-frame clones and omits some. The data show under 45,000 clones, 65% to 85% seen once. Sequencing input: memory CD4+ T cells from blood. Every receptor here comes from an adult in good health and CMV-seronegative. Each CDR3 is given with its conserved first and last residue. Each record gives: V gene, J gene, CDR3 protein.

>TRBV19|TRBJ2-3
CASESRDTQYF
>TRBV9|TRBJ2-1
CASSGDFGGGYNEQFF
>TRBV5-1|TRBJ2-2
CASSSDSVSGELFF
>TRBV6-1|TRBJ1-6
CASGNFGGFNSPLHF
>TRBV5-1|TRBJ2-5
CASSLTGETQYF
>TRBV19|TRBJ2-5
CASSIAGGQETQYF
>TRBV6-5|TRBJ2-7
CASSSPGATYEQYF
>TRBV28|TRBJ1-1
CASSLRFTEAFF
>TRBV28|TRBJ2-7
CASSFVSTGQDEQYF
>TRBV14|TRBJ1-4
CASSRGTNEKLFF
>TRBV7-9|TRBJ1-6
CASSLGDSFGSPLHF
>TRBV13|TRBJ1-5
CASSLGWNQPQHF
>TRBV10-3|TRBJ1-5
CAISDQGGTQPQHF
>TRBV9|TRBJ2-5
CASSASGGAFEETQYF
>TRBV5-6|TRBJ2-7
CASSLPGTGVGEQYF
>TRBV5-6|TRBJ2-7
CASSLRFGQFYEQYF
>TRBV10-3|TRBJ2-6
CAISEENSGANVLTF
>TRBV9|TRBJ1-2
CASSVHTGEGAGYTF
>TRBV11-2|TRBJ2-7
CASSRSRVYEQYF
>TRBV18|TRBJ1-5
CASSRANDQPQHF
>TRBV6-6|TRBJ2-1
CASSYGRDNEQFF
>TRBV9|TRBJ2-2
CASSASGQGWTGELFF
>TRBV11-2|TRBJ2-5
CASSWLSQETQYF
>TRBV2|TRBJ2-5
CASVKDRQETQYF
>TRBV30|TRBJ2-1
CAWSQLAGVNNEQFF
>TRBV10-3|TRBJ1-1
CAITPGGTEAFF
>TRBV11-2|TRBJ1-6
CASSMAGTANSPLHF
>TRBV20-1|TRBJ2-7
CSATLSEQYF
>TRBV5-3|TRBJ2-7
CARSLKVRGWPTYEQYF
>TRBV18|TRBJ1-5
CASSPRAGDQPQHF
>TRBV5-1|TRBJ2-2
CASSLEASRDGLTGELFF
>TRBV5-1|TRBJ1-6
CASSLNPPGQGNSPLHF
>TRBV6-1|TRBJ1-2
CASSLGGSGYTF
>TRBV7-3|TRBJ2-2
CASSSSRTSNTGELFF
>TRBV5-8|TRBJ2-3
CASSLNRGRITDTQYF
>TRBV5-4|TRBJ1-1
CASSPGTDTEAFF
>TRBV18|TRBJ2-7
CASAPLGDEQYF
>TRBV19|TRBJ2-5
CASRGNGEETQYF
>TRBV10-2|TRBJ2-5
CASSDPTSGGRETQYF
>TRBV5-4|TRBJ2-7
CASSLLGTGIYEQYF
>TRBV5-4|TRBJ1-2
CASSFRQPSTNYGYTF
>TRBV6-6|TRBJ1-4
CASSFTGAWGEKLFF